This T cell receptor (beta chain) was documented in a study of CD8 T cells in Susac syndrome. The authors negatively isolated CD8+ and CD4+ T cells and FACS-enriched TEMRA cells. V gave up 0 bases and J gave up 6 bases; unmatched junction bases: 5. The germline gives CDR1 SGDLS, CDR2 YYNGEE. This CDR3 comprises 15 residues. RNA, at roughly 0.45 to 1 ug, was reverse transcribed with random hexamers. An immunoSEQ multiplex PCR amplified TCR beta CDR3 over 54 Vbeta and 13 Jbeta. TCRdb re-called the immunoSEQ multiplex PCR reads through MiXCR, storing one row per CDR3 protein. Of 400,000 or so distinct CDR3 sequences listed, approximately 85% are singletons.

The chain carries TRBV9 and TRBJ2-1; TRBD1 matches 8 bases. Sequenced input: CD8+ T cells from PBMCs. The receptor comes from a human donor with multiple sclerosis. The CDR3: CASSVAGTGFNEQFF. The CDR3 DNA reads TGTGCCAGCAGCGTAGCCGGGACAGGTTTCAATGAGCAGTTCTTC.